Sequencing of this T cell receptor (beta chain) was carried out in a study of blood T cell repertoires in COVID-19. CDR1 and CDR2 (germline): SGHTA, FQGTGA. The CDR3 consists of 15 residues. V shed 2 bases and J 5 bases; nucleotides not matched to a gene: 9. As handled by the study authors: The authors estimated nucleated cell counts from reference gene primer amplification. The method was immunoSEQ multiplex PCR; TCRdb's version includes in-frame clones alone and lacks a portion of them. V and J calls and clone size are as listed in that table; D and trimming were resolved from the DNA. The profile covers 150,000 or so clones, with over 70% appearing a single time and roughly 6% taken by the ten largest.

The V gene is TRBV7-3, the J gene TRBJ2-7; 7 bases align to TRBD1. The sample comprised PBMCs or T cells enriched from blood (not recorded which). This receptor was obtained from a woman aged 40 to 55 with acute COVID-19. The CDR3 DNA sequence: TGTGCCAGCAGCTTAGAGGGACAGATTTCCGACGAGCAGTACTTC. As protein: CASSLEGQISDEQYF.